This entry lists 17 T cell receptor beta chains sequenced from one sample in a study of blood T cells in healthy people across ages (dated by TCRdb to the mid-2010s). Libraries were prepared through 5' RACE. Sequencer: Illumina HiSeq 2500. A second PCR of about 7 to 12 cycles was performed with a sample-barcoded 5' primer and a J-beta primer mix. TCRdb applied fastp at Q25 and MiXCR to the public reads, then kept only in-frame beta chains. CDR3 protein sequences are deduplicated, and each keeps its most common genes and DNA. The table for this sample lists 540,000 or so distinct CDR3 sequences; roughly a quarter of them were counted only once. The ten largest clones capture around a sixth of the sample. Material for sequencing was blood. The receptors here all came from a woman in her 70s in good health.

This clonotype has only a few counts. This chain links TRBV12-3 or TRBV12-4 with TRBJ1-2; 11 bases match TRBD1. This CDR3 region has 13 residues. V shed 7 bases and J 8 bases; nucleotides not matched to a gene: 6. The CDR3 sequence is CASTPRDRGGYTF. CDR3 nucleotide sequence: TGTGCCAGCACCCCCCGGGACAGGGGGGGCTACACCTTC.

This clonotype was seen only a few times. The chain uses TRBV6-5 and TRBJ1-1; D possibly corresponds to TRBD1 (6 bases). Germline V gives CDR1 MNHEY, CDR2 SVGAGI. The CDR3 has 14 amino acids. V lost 6 bases and J lost 5, with 16 bases in between. CDR3 nucleotide sequence: TGTGCCAGCAGACCACAGGGTCGGATAACTGAAGCTTTCTTT. Residues: CASRPQGRITEAFF.

This clonotype was observed a few times. The CDR3 region is CASRGRVSNQPQHF. CDR3 coding DNA: TGTGCCAGCCGGGGCAGGGTGAGCAATCAGCCCCAGCATTTT. This chain joins TRBV2 and TRBJ1-5; possible D gene TRBD1, 5 bases. This CDR3 is 14 amino acids long. Trimming took 8 bases from V and 1 from J, leaving 12 bases between them. Germline V gives CDR1 SNHLY, CDR2 FYNNEI.

The chain is built from TRBV6-7 and TRBJ1-2; perhaps TRBD1 as D (5 bases). TRBV6-7 is placed among ORFs of uncertain function. V lost 7 bases and J lost 0, with 12 bases in between. The CDR3 runs to 14 residues. This chain's CDR3 is CASTMQGANYGYTF. The DNA of the CDR3 is TGTGCCAGCACCATGCAGGGAGCTAACTATGGCTACACCTTC.

This rearrangement joins TRBV6-5 to TRBJ1-2; no clear D. The germline CDR1 and CDR2 sequences are MNHEY and SVGAGI. With 1 base removed from V and 7 bases from J, the gap between germline ends came to 4 bases. The CDR3 spans 11 residues. CDR3 coding DNA: TGTGCCAGCAGTTACTTGGGTGGCTACACCTTC. Its protein is CASSYLGGYTF.

The rearrangement links TRBV20-1 to TRBJ2-5, with D possibly being TRBD1 (5 bases). The DNA end favors TRBJ2-1, so the J call may be wrong. This CDR3 has 12 residues. CDR1 is DFQATT and CDR2 is SNEGSKA in the germline V gene (reference sequence). The CDR3 here is CSASLSGREQFF. The CDR3 DNA sequence: TGCAGTGCTAGTCTATCAGGGCGTGAGCAGTTCTTC.

This clonotype was picked up a small number of times. The chain carries TRBV7-8 and TRBJ2-7, with a possible D match to TRBD2 (5 bases). V was clipped by 1 base and J by 3 bases, with 13 bases between them. The length of the CDR3 is 15 residues. Germline V gene sequence: CDR1 SGHVS, CDR2 FQNEAQ. CDR3: CASSLDRGIGYEQYF. CDR3 DNA sequence: TGTGCCAGCAGCTTAGACCGGGGAATTGGCTACGAGCAGTACTTC. The full variable domain, rest sourced from reference TRBV7-8 and TRBJ2-7, is GAGVSQSPRYKVAKRGQDVALRCDPISGHVSLFWYQQALGQGPEFLTYFQNEAQLDKSGLPSDRFFAERPEGSVSTLKIQRTQQEDSAVYLCASSLDRGIGYEQYFGPGTRLTVT.

As for this clonotype: An end of the junction differs from the germline gene, which may be a read error. The chain carries TRBV28 and TRBJ2-3; no reliable D call. Germline CDR1 and CDR2: MDHEN and SYDVKM. This CDR3 region has 14 residues. Here the CDR3 DNA reads TGTGCTAGCAGCGTCTGGAGTCTGACAGATACGCAGTATTTT. It codes for CASSVWSLTDTQYF. Based on the CDR3 plus reference TRBV28 and TRBJ2-3, the full variable domain is DVKVTQSSRYLVKRTGEKVFLECVQDMDHENMFWYRQDPGLGLRLIYFSYDVKMKEKGDIPEGYSVSREKKERFSLILESASTNQTSMYLCASSVWSLTDTQYFGPGTRLTVL.

The sample holds a few counts of this clonotype. The chain has TRBV18 and TRBJ2-5, with a tentative D call TRBD1 (6 bases). V was pared by 2 bases and J by 10 bases, with 11 bases between. CDR1 is KGHSH and CDR2 is LQKENI in the germline V gene. CDR3 length equals 12 residues. The CDR3 loop is CASSPEGGNQYF. In DNA, the CDR3 is TGTGCCAGCTCACCAGAAGGGGGAAACCAGTACTTC.

The chain has TRBV29-1 and TRBJ1-2; possible D gene TRBD1, 5 bases. The CDR3 spans 12 residues. Germline V gives CDR1 SQVTM, CDR2 ANQGSEA. Trimming removed 4 bases at V and 8 bases at J, with 14 bases between. This chain's CDR3 is CSVGLWGEGYTF. The CDR3 bases are TGCAGCGTTGGCCTTTGGGGGGAAGGCTACACCTTC.

The chain employs TRBV29-1 and TRBJ1-3; D is ambiguous. This CDR3 has 15 residues. Trimming removed 3 bases from V and 0 bases from J, with 12 bases in between. Germline loops: CDR1 SQVTM, CDR2 ANQGSEA. The CDR3 DNA sequence: TGCAGCGTTGAGGTTAGGGAAAGCTCTGGAAACACCATATATTTT. This sequence encodes CSVEVRESSGNTIYF.

This clonotype was observed a few times. This rearrangement joins TRBV4-3 to TRBJ1-2, with D perhaps TRBD1 (6 bases). Germline V gene lookup returns CDR1 LGHNA and CDR2 YSLEER. CDR3 size: 15 residues. V gave up 4 bases and J gave up 4 bases, with 16 bases separating them. The CDR3 spells CASSPAARTAYGYTF. CDR3 DNA: TGCGCCAGCAGCCCAGCGGCCCGGACAGCCTATGGCTACACCTTC.

This clonotype appeared a few times. This rearrangement joins TRBV12-3 or TRBV12-4 to TRBJ1-2; no clear D gene. The CDR3 contains 14 residues. Trimming removed 5 bases from V and 7 bases from J, with 17 bases in between. As DNA, the CDR3 is TGTGCCAGCAGTCCAGCTCCCGTGTGGGCTGGCTACACCTTC. It encodes CASSPAPVWAGYTF.

This clonotype was observed a handful of times. This chain joins TRBV2 and TRBJ2-1, with D tentatively TRBD2 (6 bases). Germline V gene data show CDR1 as SNHLY and CDR2 as FYNNEI. The V gene lost 4 bases and the J gene lost 0 bases, with 13 bases spanning the gap. This CDR3 contains 16 residues. The CDR3 nucleotides are TGTGCCAGCAGTGGTGACCGGGGGAGCTCCTACAATGAGCAGTTCTTC. Its protein is CASSGDRGSSYNEQFF.

This clonotype came up a few times. This sequence joins TRBV6-2 or TRBV6-3 and TRBJ1-1; 7 bases fit TRBD1. J gave up 0 bases and V 2 bases, and 6 bases lay outside the gene matches. CDR3 length equals 16 residues. The germline gives CDR1 MNHEY, CDR2 SVGEGT. CDR3 sequence: CASSYRGQGMNTEAFF. CDR3 coding DNA: TGTGCCAGCAGTTACAGGGGGCAAGGAATGAACACTGAAGCTTTCTTT.

This clonotype was seen only a few times. The chain links TRBV6-6 to TRBJ2-7; D unresolved. Trimming cost V 7 bases and J 2 bases, with 12 bases left between them. The CDR3 is 13 residues long. In germline, CDR1 is MNHNY, CDR2 SVGAGI (reference sequence). The CDR3 DNA reads as TGTGCCAGCACCTCGGGTCGCGCCTACGAGCAGTACTTC. It yields the protein CASTSGRAYEQYF.

The rearrangement joins TRBV12-3 or TRBV12-4 to TRBJ2-5; 8 positions agree with TRBD2. V lost 6 bases and J lost 2; bases outside the gene matches: 17. The CDR3 extends over 18 amino acids. CDR3 coding DNA: TGTGCCAGCAGCACCAACCGACTCGCCAGCGGGGGACAAGAGACCCAGTACTTC. Translated, it gives CASSTNRLASGGQETQYF.